The 24 T cell receptor beta chains in this list originate from one sample, sequenced in a study of cytomegalovirus exposure and HLA in healthy donors (dated by TCRdb to 2016 to 2017). Library generation was performed with the immunoSEQ multiplex PCR assay. The clones in this table, taken by TCRdb from immuneACCESS, are in-frame only. Not every clone is retained; where verified, under half of the shortfall comes from an unresolved V gene, and the cause of the rest is unknown. This sample has more than 250,000 clones in its table, and around 90% of those were observed once. The ten most abundant clones make up over 1% of the sample. Sequencing used PBMCs. The receptor source for this set is a woman aged 25 to 39 in good health and CMV-seropositive.

The chain is built from TRBV27 and TRBJ2-3; 9 positions agree with TRBD2. The germline V gene has CDR1 MNHEY and CDR2 SMNVEV (reference sequence). The CDR3 runs to 16 residues. Losses at the gene ends were 3 bases for V and 5 bases for J; bases not matched to a gene: 9. The CDR3 DNA is TGTGCCAGCAGTTTGGGCACTAGCGGGTTTCTAGATACGCAGTATTTT. This gives the protein CASSLGTSGFLDTQYF.

The chain links TRBV28 to TRBJ1-2; 7 bases agree with TRBD1. V lost 4 bases to trimming and J lost 4 bases; unmatched junction nucleotides: 6. The CDR3 has 14 residues. Germline loops: CDR1 MDHEN, CDR2 SYDVKM. Written as DNA, the CDR3 is TGTGCCAGCAGTTATGCAGGGGGGGGCTATGGCTACACCTTC. Translating it yields CASSYAGGGYGYTF.

This chain uses TRBV7-8 with TRBJ1-2; D remains ambiguous. The CDR3 is 14 residues long. Germline V gene data show CDR1 as SGHVS and CDR2 as FQNEAQ. Trimming took off 2 bases at V and 3 bases at J, with 10 bases between the two ends. The CDR3 DNA reads as TGTGCCAGCAGCTTACTCCCCACAGACTATGGCTACACCTTC. It specifies CASSLLPTDYGYTF.

The chain combines TRBV15 with TRBJ2-5; D is possibly TRBD2 (6 bases). CDR3 length equals 16 residues. Germline V gives CDR1 LNHNV, CDR2 YYDKDF (reference sequence). Between the trimmed V and J ends, which lost 4 bases and 5 bases, there was a span of 20 bases. The CDR3 nucleotides read TGTGCCACCAGCAACCCCTCCCGGGGGAGGTCGGAGACCCAGTACTTC. It yields the protein CATSNPSRGRSETQYF.

This sequence joins TRBV4-3 and TRBJ1-2; D may be TRBD1 (5 bases). The ends were cut back, 1 base at V and 5 bases at J, with 14 bases in the middle. This CDR3 contains 15 residues. Germline V gene lookup returns CDR1 LGHNA and CDR2 YSLEER. The CDR3 coding sequence is TGCGCCAGCAGCCAAGGAGTAGGGACGCCTTATGGCTACACCTTC. Residues: CASSQGVGTPYGYTF.

This clone occurred a few times. This chain joins TRBV5-8 and TRBJ1-5, with a tentative D call TRBD1 (5 bases). CDR3 length equals 17 residues. Germline loops: CDR1 SGHTS, CDR2 YDEGEE. V was trimmed by 0 bases and J by 4 bases, leaving 17 bases between them. CDR3 in amino acids: CASSLDLSGRGNQPQHF. The CDR3 DNA sequence: TGTGCCAGCAGCTTGGATCTTTCGGGGCGGGGGAATCAGCCCCAGCATTTT.

The chain uses TRBV11-2 and TRBJ2-7; D ambiguous. The V and J ends lost 5 bases and 0 bases respectively, with 5 bases between them. The CDR3 is 12 residues long. In germline, CDR1 is SGHAT, CDR2 FQNNGV. CDR3 in DNA: TGTGCCAGCAGCCCGAACTCCTACGAGCAGTACTTC. Its translation is CASSPNSYEQYF.

The V and J genes are TRBV27 and TRBJ2-7; D ambiguous. From germline, CDR1 is MNHEY and CDR2 SMNVEV (reference sequence). Deletions cut 4 bases from V and 1 base from J, with 14 bases between. This CDR3 contains 15 residues. As DNA, the CDR3 is TGTGCCAGCAGTTGGTCCCGCGCAGTTTCCTACGAGCAGTACTTC. It is translated as CASSWSRAVSYEQYF.

The rearrangement links TRBV7-7 to TRBJ2-3, with a possible D match to TRBD1 (6 bases). V lost 5 bases, J lost 6 bases, and 12 bases lay in between. The CDR3 length is 13 residues. Germline CDR1 SSHAT, CDR2 FNYEAQ (reference sequence). The CDR3 DNA sequence: TGTGCCAGCAGCGAACAGGGTCCCGATACGCAGTATTTT. Translated, it gives CASSEQGPDTQYF.

The chain couples TRBV5-6 to TRBJ1-1; a weak D match, TRBD1 (6 bases). CDR1 and CDR2 (germline): SGHDT, YYEEEE. Deletions cut 3 bases from V and 3 bases from J, with 6 bases between. The CDR3 extends over 12 amino acids. CDR3 in DNA: TGTGCCAGCAGCTACAGGGACACTGAAGCTTTCTTT. Translated, it gives CASSYRDTEAFF.

The CDR3 DNA reads as TGTGCCTGGTTGGCAGGGAGGAACTACAATGAGCAGTTCTTC. It encodes CAWLAGRNYNEQFF. The rearrangement uses TRBV30 and TRBJ2-1, with D possibly TRBD2 on 6 matching bases. Germline values: CDR1 GTSNPN, CDR2 SVGIG (reference sequence). V was shortened by 5 bases and J by 3 bases, with 14 bases between the two germline ends. The CDR3 totals 14 residues.

The rearrangement links TRBV19 to TRBJ1-5; D may be TRBD1 (6 bases). Per the germline V gene, CDR1 is LNHDA and CDR2 is SQIVND (reference sequence). There are 15 residues in the CDR3. Trimming stripped 7 bases from V and 2 bases from J, with 15 bases between. The CDR3 spells CASIDTDSGNQPQHF. CDR3 bases: TGTGCCAGTATTGATACGGACAGCGGCAATCAGCCCCAGCATTTT.

V is TRBV5-6 and J is TRBJ1-2, with D possibly TRBD1 on 6 matching bases. CDR1 and CDR2 (germline): SGHDT, YYEEEE. This CDR3 has 17 residues. V was clipped by 5 bases and J by 1 base, with 21 bases between them. The CDR3 DNA reads TGTGCCAGCAGTCCCCCACCGCCTGGGGGCCTTAACTATGGCTACACCTTC. Its protein is CASSPPPPGGLNYGYTF.

The rearrangement joins TRBV11-2 to TRBJ2-7; D not resolved. This CDR3 spans 14 amino acids. Deletions cut 5 bases from V and 0 bases from J, with 11 bases between. The germline gives CDR1 SGHAT, CDR2 FQNNGV. The CDR3 is CASSPPHNSYEQYF. DNA of the CDR3: TGTGCCAGCAGCCCCCCGCACAACTCCTACGAGCAGTACTTC.

The rearrangement uses TRBV2 and TRBJ2-2, with D tentatively TRBD2 (6 bases). V lost 4 bases, J lost 4 bases, and 16 bases lay in between. The V gene's germline CDR1 is SNHLY and CDR2 FYNNEI. This CDR3 is built from 16 residues. The CDR3 spells CASSGDSGVGTGELFF. The CDR3 coding sequence is TGTGCCAGCAGTGGGGATAGCGGAGTGGGCACCGGGGAGCTGTTTTTT.

The chain carries TRBV28 and TRBJ2-5; D is uncertain. Looked up from germline, CDR1 is MDHEN and CDR2 is SYDVKM. This CDR3 spans 13 amino acids. Trimming shortened V by 5 bases and J by 5 bases, and 12 bases separated the two germline ends. DNA for the CDR3: TGTGCCAGCAGTCGAGAACTGAGGGAGACCCAGTACTTC. Protein product: CASSRELRETQYF.

V and J are TRBV19 and TRBJ2-3, with TRBD2 matching 7 bases. CDR3 length: 15 residues. Germline V gene lookup returns CDR1 LNHDA and CDR2 SQIVND (reference sequence). Germline trimming cut 5 bases from V and 4 bases from J; bases unmatched to any gene: 9. In nucleotides, the CDR3 is TGTGCCAGTAGTCCCGCGACTAGCCTCGCAGATACGCAGTATTTT. It yields the protein CASSPATSLADTQYF.

The chain is built from TRBV5-4 and TRBJ2-1; 8 positions match TRBD1. CDR1 and CDR2 (germline): SGHNT, YYREEE (reference sequence). This CDR3 contains 15 residues. The junction had 5 bases not matched to a gene; V was cut back by 1 base and J by 5 bases. The CDR3 nucleotides are TGTGCCAGCAGCTTGTGGGGACAGGTTAACAATGAGCAGTTCTTC. Protein product: CASSLWGQVNNEQFF.

This chain connects TRBV7-6 to TRBJ1-3; no definite D call. Germline V gene data show CDR1 as SGHVS and CDR2 as FNYEAQ. This CDR3 has 14 amino acids. Trimming cost V 2 bases and J 4 bases, with 9 bases left between them. CDR3 in amino acids: CASSLRAGGNTIYF. The CDR3 coding sequence is TGTGCCAGCAGCTTAAGAGCGGGAGGAAACACCATATATTTT. The full variable domain, its missing parts supplied by reference TRBV7-6 and TRBJ1-3, is GAGVSQSPRYKVTKRGQDVALRCDPISGHVSLYWYRQALGQGPEFLTYFNYEAQQDKSGLPNDRFSAERPEGSISTLTIQRTEQRDSAMYRCASSLRAGGNTIYFGEGSWLTVV.

The chain carries TRBV7-2 and TRBJ2-5; D ambiguous. This CDR3 spans 13 amino acids. The V end was cut by 7 bases, the J end by 1 base, with 10 bases between. The V gene's germline CDR1 is SGHTA and CDR2 FQGNSA. The CDR3, as DNA: TGTGCCAGCACCCCTTTCGTCCAAGAGACCCAGTACTTC. Protein sequence: CASTPFVQETQYF.

This sequence joins TRBV6-6 and TRBJ2-7, with D possibly matching TRBD1 (5 bases). V was shortened by 7 bases and J by 7 bases, with 14 bases between the two germline ends. The CDR3 is made up of 12 amino acids. The germline CDR1 and CDR2 sequences are MNHNY and SVGAGI (reference sequence). CDR3 sequence: CASNLWGFEQYF. For the CDR3, the DNA is TGTGCCAGCAACCTATGGGGCTTTGAGCAGTACTTC.

Concerning this clone: One end of the junction varies from germline; a read error may be responsible. The CDR3 nucleotides read TGTGCCAGCAGTGCAGCCGGGACAGGGGGAGCAGTCTTC. It specifies CASSAAGTGGAVF. The V and J genes are TRBV25-1 and TRBJ2-1; 11 bases map to TRBD1. The germline V gene encodes CDR1 MGHDK and CDR2 SYGVNS. The CDR3 runs to 13 residues.

The chain has TRBV4-2 and TRBJ2-6; D gene unclear. This CDR3 has 16 residues. Germline CDR1 is LGHNA and CDR2 is YNFKEQ. The ends were cut back, 0 bases at V and 2 bases at J, with 8 bases in the middle. CDR3 amino acids: CASSQDLSTGANVLTF. CDR3 DNA: TGTGCCAGCAGCCAAGATTTGAGTACTGGGGCCAACGTCCTGACTTTC.

This rearrangement joins TRBV6-5 to TRBJ2-5, with 8 bases identical to TRBD2. CDR3 length equals 13 residues. The junction had 3 bases not matched to a gene; V was cut back by 2 bases and J by 7 bases. Germline V CDR1 and CDR2: MNHEY, SVGAGI. The CDR3 DNA reads as TGTGCCAGCAGTTACCCTAGCGGGCGGACCCAGTACTTC. Its translation: CASSYPSGRTQYF.